The clone carrying this T cell receptor (beta chain) was detected a few times. Its antigen is unidentified. TCRdb ran MiXCR on the reads and lists one entry per CDR3 protein. The profile shows more than 90,000 distinct CDR3 sequences, over 9.5% of them singletons. The sample originates from a study of T cell repertoires in cytomegalovirus infection. In the study overall: Shared public TCR beta signatures pointed to both CMV infection and a matching HLA type.

The CDR3 totals 17 residues. Germline CDR1 and CDR2: MNHEY and SMNVEV (reference sequence). V was clipped by 7 bases and J by 6 bases; unmatched bases: 9. This sequence joins TRBV27 and TRBJ2-2; the match to TRBD2 covers 15 bases. Sequenced material: PBMCs, sequenced either directly or after in vitro stimulation (not recorded which). The source of this sequence is a human donor in good health (CMV status not recorded). Some clones in this sample may be carry-over from other donors' samples. The CDR3 sequence is CASTRTSGRASAGELFF. In DNA, the CDR3 is TGTGCCAGCACCAGGACTAGCGGGAGGGCCTCGGCCGGGGAGCTGTTTTTT.